This passage covers 5 T cell receptor beta chains from one sample sequenced in a study of blood T cell repertoires in COVID-19. The data were produced by immunoSEQ multiplex PCR, yet TCRdb's version contains in-frame clones alone and is incomplete. The table has roughly 200,000 clones, 80% seen once; the top ten hold 5% to 8.5%. Material: peripheral blood. The source of these receptors is a man in his 70s with active or convalescent COVID-19.

The V call is TRBV4-1, the J call TRBJ1-6, with D unresolved. This CDR3 comprises 15 residues. V lost 3 bases and J 9 bases, leaving 15 bases between the germline ends. Germline V gives CDR1 MGHRA, CDR2 YSYEKL. CDR3 nucleotide sequence: TGCGCCAGCAGCCAGTATGAGGGCGCGACTTCACCCCTCCACTTT. It encodes CASSQYEGATSPLHF.

The table lists this clone with a count of one. This CDR3 is CASSDRGAEAFF. The CDR3 region has the DNA TGTGCCAGCAGTGACAGGGGCGCTGAAGCTTTCTTT. The genes are TRBV2 and TRBJ1-1, with D possibly matching TRBD1 (6 bases). Germline assignment: CDR1 SNHLY and CDR2 FYNNEI. V was cut by 3 bases and J by 6 bases, with 8 bases left in between. CDR3 length: 12 residues.

Note on this clone: In the same sample, other DNA sequences code for this CDR3. V gene TRBV12-3 or TRBV12-4 combines with J gene TRBJ1-1; 7 bases align to TRBD1. The CDR3 loop spans 13 amino acids. V gave up 2 bases and J gave up 3 bases; unmatched junction bases: 0. The CDR3 reads CASSLTGDTEAFF. CDR3 DNA sequence: TGTGCCAGCAGTTTAACAGGGGACACTGAAGCTTTCTTT.

This chain joins TRBV7-9 and TRBJ1-2, with D perhaps TRBD1 (6 bases). Germline V lookup: CDR1 SEHNR, CDR2 FQNEAQ (reference sequence). With 7 bases removed from V and 0 bases from J, the gap between germline ends came to 12 bases. The CDR3 is 14 residues long. The CDR3 sequence: CASTQTGTNYGYTF. CDR3 bases: TGTGCCAGCACGCAAACAGGGACTAACTATGGCTACACCTTC.

V gene TRBV19 combines with J gene TRBJ1-5; D is unresolved. The germline V and J ends were trimmed by 6 bases and 10 bases, with 16 bases remaining between them. There are 13 residues in the CDR3. CDR1 LNHDA and CDR2 SQIVND come from the germline V gene (reference sequence). CDR3 DNA sequence: TGTGCCAGTAGCCCTCTGCGGGGAGATCCCCAGCATTTT. This encodes CASSPLRGDPQHF.